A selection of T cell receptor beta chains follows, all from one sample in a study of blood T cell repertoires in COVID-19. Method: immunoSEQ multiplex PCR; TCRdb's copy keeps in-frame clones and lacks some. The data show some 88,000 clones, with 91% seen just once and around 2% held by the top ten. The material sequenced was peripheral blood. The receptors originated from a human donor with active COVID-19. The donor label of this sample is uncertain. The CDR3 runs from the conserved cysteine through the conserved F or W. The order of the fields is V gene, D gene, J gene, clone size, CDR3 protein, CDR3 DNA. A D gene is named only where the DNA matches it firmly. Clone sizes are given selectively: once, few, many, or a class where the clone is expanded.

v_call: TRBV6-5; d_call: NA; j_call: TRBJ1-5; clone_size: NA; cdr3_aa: CASTNTGQPQHF; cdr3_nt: TGTGCCAGCACTAACACAGGTCAGCCCCAGCATTTT
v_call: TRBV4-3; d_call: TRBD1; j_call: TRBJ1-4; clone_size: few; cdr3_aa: CASSQDRDANEKLFF; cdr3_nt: TGCGCCAGCAGCCAGGACAGGGACGCTAATGAAAAACTGTTTTTT
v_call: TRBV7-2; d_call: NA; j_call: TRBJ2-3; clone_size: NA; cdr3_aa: CASSLGGIGGKPLQYF; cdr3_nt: TGTGCCAGCAGCCTAGGTGGGATCGGGGGAAAACCGCTGCAGTATTTT
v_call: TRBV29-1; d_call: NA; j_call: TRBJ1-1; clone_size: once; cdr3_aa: CSVVRGGDIAEAFF; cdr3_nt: TGCAGCGTTGTAAGGGGAGGGGATATCGCTGAAGCTTTCTTT
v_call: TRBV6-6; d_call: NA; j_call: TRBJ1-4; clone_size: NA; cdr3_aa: CARLPRKREKLFF; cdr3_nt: TGTGCCAGATTACCCCGAAAACGGGAAAAACTGTTTTTT
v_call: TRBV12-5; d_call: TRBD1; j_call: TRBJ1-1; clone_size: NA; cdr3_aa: CASGTGQLNTEAFF; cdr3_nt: TGTGCTAGTGGCACGGGACAGTTGAACACTGAAGCTTTCTTT
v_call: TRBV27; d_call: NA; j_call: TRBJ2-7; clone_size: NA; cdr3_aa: CASSLSRSYEQYF; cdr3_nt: TGTGCCAGCAGTTTATCCCGCAGTTACGAGCAGTACTTC
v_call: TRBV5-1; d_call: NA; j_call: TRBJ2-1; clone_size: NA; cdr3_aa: CASSLDLTGSSYNEQFF; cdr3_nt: TGCGCCAGCAGCTTGGATCTAACTGGGAGCTCCTACAATGAGCAGTTCTTC
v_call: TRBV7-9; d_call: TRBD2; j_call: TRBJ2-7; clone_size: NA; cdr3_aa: CASSLVLSGGSYEQYF; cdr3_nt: TGTGCCAGCAGCTTAGTTTTGAGCGGGGGCTCCTACGAGCAGTACTTC
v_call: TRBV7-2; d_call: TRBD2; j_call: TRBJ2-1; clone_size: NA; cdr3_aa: CASSPRTSGNEQFF; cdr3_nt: TGTGCCAGCAGCCCCCGGACTAGTGGGAATGAGCAGTTCTTC
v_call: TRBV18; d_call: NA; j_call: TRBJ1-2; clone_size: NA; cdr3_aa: CASSPDSWYGYTF; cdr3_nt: TGTGCCAGCTCACCGGACAGCTGGTATGGCTACACCTTC
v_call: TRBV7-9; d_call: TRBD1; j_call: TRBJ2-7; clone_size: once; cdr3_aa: CASSQDRVPTYEQYF; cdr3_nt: TGTGCCAGCAGCCAGGACAGGGTACCAACCTACGAGCAGTACTTC
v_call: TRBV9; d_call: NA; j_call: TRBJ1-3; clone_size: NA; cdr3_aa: CASSYVGQGSGNTIYF; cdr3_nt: TGTGCCAGCAGCTACGTAGGTCAGGGGTCTGGAAACACCATATATTTT
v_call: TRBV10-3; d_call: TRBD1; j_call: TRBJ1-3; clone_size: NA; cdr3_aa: CAIRTTGIGNTIYF; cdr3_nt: TGTGCCATCCGTACGACAGGGATTGGAAACACCATATATTTT
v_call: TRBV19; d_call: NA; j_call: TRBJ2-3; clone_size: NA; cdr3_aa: CASSKGGRGSTDTQYF; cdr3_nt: TGTGCCAGTAGTAAGGGGGGGCGCGGTAGCACAGATACGCAGTATTTT
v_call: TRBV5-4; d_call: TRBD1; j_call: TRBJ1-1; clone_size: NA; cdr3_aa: CASRPQGGTEAFF; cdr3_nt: TGTGCCAGCAGACCACAGGGGGGGACTGAAGCTTTCTTT
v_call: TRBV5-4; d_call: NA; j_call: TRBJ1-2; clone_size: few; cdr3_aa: CASSSRNYGYTF; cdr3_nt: TGTGCCAGCAGCTCCCGGAACTATGGCTACACCTTC
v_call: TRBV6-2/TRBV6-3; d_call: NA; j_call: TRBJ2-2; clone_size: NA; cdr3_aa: CASSYAGLYTGELFF; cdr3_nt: TGTGCCAGCAGTTATGCGGGTCTATACACCGGGGAGCTGTTTTTT
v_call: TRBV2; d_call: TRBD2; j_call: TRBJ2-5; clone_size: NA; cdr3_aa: CASSPSGGPIKETQYF; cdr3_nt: TGTGCCAGCAGTCCTAGCGGGGGGCCGATAAAAGAGACCCAGTACTTC
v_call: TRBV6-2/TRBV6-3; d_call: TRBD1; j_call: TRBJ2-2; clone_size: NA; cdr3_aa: CASSLRQGITGELFF; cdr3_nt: TGTGCCAGCAGCCTTCGACAGGGGATCACCGGGGAGCTGTTTTTT
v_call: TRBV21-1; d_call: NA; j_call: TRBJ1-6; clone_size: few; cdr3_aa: CASSKAPRNSPLHF; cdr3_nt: TGTGCCAGCAGCAAAGCTCCACGGAATTCACCCCTCCACTTT
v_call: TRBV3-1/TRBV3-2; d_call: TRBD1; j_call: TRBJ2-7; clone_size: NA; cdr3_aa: CASSQRGLVGEQYF; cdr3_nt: TGTGCCAGCAGCCAAAGGGGGCTGGTCGGCGAGCAGTACTTC
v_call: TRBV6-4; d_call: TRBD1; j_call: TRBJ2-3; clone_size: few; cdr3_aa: CASSEGGQGTDTQYF; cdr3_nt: TGTGCCAGCAGTGAAGGTGGACAGGGCACAGATACGCAGTATTTT
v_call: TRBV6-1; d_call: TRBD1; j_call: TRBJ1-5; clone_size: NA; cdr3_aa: CASSEMGTAYQPQHF; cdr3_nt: TGTGCCAGCAGTGAAATGGGGACAGCTTATCAGCCCCAGCATTTT
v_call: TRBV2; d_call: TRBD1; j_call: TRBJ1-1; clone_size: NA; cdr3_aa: CASSGQGAPEAFF; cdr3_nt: TGTGCCAGCAGTGGCCAGGGGGCCCCTGAAGCTTTCTTT
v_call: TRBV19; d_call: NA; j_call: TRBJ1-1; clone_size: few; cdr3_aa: CASTIRNLGGEAFF; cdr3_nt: TGTGCCAGTACCATTCGGAATTTGGGAGGGGAAGCTTTCTTT
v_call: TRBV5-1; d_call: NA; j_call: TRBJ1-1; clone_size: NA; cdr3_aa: CASSETPGQGGEAFF; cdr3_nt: TGCGCCAGCAGCGAAACTCCGGGACAAGGGGGTGAAGCTTTCTTT
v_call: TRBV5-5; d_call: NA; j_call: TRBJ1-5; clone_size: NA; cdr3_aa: CASSLTGASNQPQHF; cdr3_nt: TGTGCCAGCAGCCTGACAGGTGCCAGCAATCAGCCCCAGCATTTT
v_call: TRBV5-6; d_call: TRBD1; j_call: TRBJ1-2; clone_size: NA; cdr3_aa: CASVLQGNYGYTF; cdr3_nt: TGTGCCAGCGTCTTACAGGGGAACTATGGCTACACCTTC
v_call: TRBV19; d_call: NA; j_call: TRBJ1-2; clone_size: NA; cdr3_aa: CASSVQGSYGYTF; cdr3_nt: TGTGCCAGTAGTGTACAGGGTAGCTATGGCTACACCTTC
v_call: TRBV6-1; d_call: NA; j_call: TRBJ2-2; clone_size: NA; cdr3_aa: CASSEGGGPGELFF; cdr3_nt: TGTGCCAGCAGTGAAGGCGGGGGCCCCGGGGAGCTGTTTTTT
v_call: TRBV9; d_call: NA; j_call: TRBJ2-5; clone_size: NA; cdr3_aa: CASSVVGAGSETQYF; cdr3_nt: TGTGCCAGCAGCGTAGTAGGGGCCGGGAGCGAGACCCAGTACTTC
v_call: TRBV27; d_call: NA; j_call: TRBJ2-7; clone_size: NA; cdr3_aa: CASSFRRTASRSEQYF; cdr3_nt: TGTGCCAGCAGTTTCCGCCGGACAGCCTCTAGAAGCGAGCAGTACTTC
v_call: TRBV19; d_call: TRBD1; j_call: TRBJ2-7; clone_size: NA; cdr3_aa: CASSMTGQGQGEQYF; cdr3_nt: TGTGCCAGTAGTATGACGGGACAGGGGCAAGGGGAGCAGTACTTC
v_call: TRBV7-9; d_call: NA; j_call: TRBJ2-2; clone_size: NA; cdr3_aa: CASSPGARDAGELFF; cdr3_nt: TGTGCCAGCAGCCCAGGAGCGAGGGATGCCGGGGAGCTGTTTTTT
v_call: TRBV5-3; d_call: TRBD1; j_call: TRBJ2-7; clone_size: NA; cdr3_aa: CARSLGQAPYEQYF; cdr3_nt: TGTGCCAGAAGCCTAGGACAGGCGCCCTACGAGCAGTACTTC
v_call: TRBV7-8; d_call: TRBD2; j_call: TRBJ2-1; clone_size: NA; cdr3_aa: CASSLSDGLGGEFF; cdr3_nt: TGTGCCAGCAGCTTATCGGACGGACTAGGCGGGGAGTTCTTC
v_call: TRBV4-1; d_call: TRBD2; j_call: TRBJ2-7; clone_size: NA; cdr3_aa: CASSQATGTSGVSYEQYF; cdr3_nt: TGCGCCAGCAGCCAGGCGACCGGAACTAGCGGGGTCTCCTACGAGCAGTACTTC
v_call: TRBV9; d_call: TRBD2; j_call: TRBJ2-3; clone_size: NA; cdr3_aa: CASSGYLAGGTDTQYF; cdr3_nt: TGTGCCAGCAGCGGATATCTAGCGGGGGGAACAGATACGCAGTATTTT
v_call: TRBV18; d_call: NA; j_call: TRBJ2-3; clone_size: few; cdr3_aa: CASSSSGTDTQYF; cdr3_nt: TGTGCCAGCTCATCCTCAGGCACAGATACGCAGTATTTT
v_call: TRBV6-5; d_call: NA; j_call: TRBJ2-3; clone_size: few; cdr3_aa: CASSSPSFPDTQYF; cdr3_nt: TGTGCCAGCAGTTCCCCTAGCTTCCCAGATACGCAGTATTTT
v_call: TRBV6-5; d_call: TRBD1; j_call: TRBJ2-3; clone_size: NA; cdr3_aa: CASSYFTGGTDTQYF; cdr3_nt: TGTGCCAGCAGTTACTTCACAGGGGGCACAGATACGCAGTATTTT
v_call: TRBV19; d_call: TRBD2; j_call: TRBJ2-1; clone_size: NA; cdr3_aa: CASSALAGGDNEQFF; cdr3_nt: TGTGCCAGTAGTGCACTAGCGGGGGGGGACAATGAGCAGTTCTTC
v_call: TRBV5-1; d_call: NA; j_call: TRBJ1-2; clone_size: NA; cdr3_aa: CASSLGLGANYGYTF; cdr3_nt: TGCGCCAGCAGCTTGGGTTTGGGGGCGAACTATGGCTACACCTTC
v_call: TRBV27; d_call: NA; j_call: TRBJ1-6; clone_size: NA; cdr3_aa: CASSLSGGPVNSPLHF; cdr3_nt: TGTGCCAGCAGTTTATCCGGAGGACCGGTGAATTCACCCCTCCACTTT